This TCR beta chain was sequenced for a study of lymphopenia after photon versus proton radiotherapy. Study-level points and caveats: Proton therapy kept repertoires fairly stable, unlike photons, which gained effector/memory cells.

Some clones are missing from TCRdb's copy, which holds only in-frame ones; the method was immunoSEQ multiplex PCR. The sample gives about 160,000 clones, about 85% of which show up once; approximately 4.7% is in the top ten. V lost 4 bases, J lost 1 base, and 4 bases stayed unmatched. The CDR3 length is 15 residues. Germline CDR1 and CDR2: SGHRS and YFSETQ. This clone was seen just once. Its antigen is not identified. The chain recombines TRBV5-1 with TRBJ2-2; 7 nucleotides match TRBD1. The TCR comes from a man aged 50 to 60 with gastric cancer. The sequenced sample was peripheral blood, obtained from a patient treated with photon-based radiotherapy. The CDR3 nucleotides read TGCGCCAGCAGCCCACGACAGGGGAACACCGGGGAGCTGTTTTTT. Encoded protein: CASSPRQGNTGELFF.